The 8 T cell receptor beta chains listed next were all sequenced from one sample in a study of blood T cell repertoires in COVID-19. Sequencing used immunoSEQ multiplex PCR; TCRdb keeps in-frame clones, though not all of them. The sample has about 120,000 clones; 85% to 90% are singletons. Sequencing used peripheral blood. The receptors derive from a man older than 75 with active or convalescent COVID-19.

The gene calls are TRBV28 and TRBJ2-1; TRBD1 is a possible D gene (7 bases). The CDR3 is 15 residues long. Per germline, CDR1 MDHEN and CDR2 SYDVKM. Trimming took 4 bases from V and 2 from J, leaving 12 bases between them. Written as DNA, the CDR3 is TGTGCCAGCAGTTCGGGCAGGGGGGCCTACAATGAGCAGTTCTTC. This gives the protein CASSSGRGAYNEQFF.

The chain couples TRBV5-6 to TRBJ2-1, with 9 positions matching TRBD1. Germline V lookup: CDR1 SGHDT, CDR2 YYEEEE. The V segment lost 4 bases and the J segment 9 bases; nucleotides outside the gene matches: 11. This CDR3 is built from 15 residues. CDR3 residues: CASSPGQGSDVEQFF. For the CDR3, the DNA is TGTGCCAGCAGCCCGGGACAGGGTAGTGATGTTGAGCAGTTCTTC.

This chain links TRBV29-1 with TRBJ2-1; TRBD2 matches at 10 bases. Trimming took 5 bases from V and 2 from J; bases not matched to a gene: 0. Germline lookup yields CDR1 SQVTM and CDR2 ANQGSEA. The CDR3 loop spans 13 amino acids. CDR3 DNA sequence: TGCAGCGTTAGCGGGGGGGCCTACAATGAGCAGTTCTTC. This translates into CSVSGGAYNEQFF.

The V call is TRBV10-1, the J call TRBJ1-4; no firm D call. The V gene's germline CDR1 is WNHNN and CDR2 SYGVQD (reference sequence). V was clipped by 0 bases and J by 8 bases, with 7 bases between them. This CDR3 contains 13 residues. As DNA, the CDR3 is TGCGCCAGCAGTGAGTCTAGGGAGGAAAAACTGTTTTTT. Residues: CASSESREEKLFF.

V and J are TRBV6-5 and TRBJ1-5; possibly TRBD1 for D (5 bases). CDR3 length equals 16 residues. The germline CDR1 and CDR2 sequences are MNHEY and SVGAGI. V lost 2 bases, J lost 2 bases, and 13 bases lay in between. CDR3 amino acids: CASSYRGPRGNQPQHF. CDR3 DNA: TGTGCCAGCAGTTACAGGGGCCCTCGAGGCAATCAGCCCCAGCATTTT.

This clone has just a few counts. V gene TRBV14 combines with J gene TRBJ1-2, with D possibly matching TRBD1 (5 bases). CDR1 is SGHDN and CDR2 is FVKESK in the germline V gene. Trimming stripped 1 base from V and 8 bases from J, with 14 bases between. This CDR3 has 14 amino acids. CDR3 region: CASSQAGRVVGYTF. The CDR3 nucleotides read TGTGCCAGCAGCCAAGCGGGCAGGGTGGTCGGCTACACCTTC.

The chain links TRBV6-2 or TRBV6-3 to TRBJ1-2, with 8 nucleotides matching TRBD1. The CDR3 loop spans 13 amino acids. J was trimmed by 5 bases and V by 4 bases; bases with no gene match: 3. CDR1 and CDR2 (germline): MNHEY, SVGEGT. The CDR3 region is CASSSTGEYGYTF. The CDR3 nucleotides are TGTGCCAGCAGTTCGACAGGGGAATATGGCTACACCTTC.

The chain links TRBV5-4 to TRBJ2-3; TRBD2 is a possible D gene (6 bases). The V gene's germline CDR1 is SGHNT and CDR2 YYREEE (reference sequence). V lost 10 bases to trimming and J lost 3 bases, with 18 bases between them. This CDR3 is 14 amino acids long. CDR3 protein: CASSQGGVTDTQYF. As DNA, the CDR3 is TGTGCCTCAAGTCAGGGAGGAGTTACAGATACGCAGTATTTT.